This TCR beta chain was identified in a study of neurological immune-mediated disorders. This clonotype showed up just once. The CDR3 has 15 residues. CDR1 is MNHEY, CDR2 SMNVEV, per germline (reference sequence). After removal of 5 bases from V and 7 bases from J, the junction contained 10 bases not matched to a gene. MiXCR, applied by TCRdb to the 5' RACE reads, yields one record per CDR3 protein. In the table there are tens of thousands of distinct CDR3 sequences, around 3.4% of which are singletons. The chain is built from TRBV27 and TRBJ2-1, with 8 bases identical to TRBD2. The TCR comes from a woman aged 25 to 39 with multiple sclerosis. Material: PBMCs. The CDR3 DNA reads TGTGCCAGCAGTACCGGGGGGGGCGGTAGGAATGAGCAGTTCTTC. As protein: CASSTGGGGRNEQFF.